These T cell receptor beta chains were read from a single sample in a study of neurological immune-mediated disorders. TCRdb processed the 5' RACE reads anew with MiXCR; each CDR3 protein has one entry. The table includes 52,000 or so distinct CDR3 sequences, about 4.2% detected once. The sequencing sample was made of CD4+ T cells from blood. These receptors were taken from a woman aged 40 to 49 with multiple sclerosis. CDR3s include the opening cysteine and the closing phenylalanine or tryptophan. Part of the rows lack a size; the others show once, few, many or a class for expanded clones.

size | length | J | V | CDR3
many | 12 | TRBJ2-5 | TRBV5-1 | CASREDVGAQYF
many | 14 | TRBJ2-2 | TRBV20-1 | CSASRTGVTGELFF
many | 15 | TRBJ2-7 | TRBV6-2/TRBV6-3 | CASTPIQGAGYEQYF
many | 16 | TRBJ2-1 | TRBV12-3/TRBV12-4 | CASRASRGNYLNEQFF
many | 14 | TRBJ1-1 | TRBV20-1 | CSARATGGYTEAFF
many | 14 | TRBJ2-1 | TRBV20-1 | CSARAGLAGGEQFF
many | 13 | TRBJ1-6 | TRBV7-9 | CASSSPGFSPLHF
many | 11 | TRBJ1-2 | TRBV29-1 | CSVADGYGYTF
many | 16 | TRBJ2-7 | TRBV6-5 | CASSLTRDRGSYEQYF
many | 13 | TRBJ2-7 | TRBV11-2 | CASSFGQAYEQYF
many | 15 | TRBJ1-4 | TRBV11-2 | CASSPWTGGREKLFF
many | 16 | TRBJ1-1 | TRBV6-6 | CASSYSLQGGGTEAFF
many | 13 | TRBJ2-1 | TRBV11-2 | CASGRGLGNEQFF
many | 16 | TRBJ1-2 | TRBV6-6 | CASSVQQGAGNYGYTF
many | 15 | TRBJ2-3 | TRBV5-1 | CASSQFRDYTDTQYF
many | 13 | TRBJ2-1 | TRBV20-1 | CSARDSEYNEQFF
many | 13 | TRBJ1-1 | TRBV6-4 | CASSDLPSTEAFF
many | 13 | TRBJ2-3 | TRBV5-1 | CASKRSLPDTQYF
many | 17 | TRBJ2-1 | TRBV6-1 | CASTPQQGAFLRNEQFF
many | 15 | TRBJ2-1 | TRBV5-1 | CASSLTGGSYNEQFF
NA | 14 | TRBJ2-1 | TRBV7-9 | CASSYGTAYNEQFF
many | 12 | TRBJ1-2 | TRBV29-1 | CSVGRGMDGYTF
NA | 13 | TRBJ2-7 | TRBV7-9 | CASSFDGESWQYF
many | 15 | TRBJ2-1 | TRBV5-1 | CASSKLAGAPYEQFF
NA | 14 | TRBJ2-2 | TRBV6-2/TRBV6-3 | CASSYSGLTGELFF
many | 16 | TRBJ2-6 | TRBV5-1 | CASSLAGKSGANVLTF
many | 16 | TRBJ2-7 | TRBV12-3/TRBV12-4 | CASRSPLRGQSYEQYF
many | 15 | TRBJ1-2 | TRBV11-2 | CASSLEGHLTRGYTF
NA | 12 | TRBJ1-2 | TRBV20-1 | CSATTGVGGYTF
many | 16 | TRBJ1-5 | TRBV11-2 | CASSPRAPGGNQPQHF
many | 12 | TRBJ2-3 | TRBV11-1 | CASSFSGTPQYF
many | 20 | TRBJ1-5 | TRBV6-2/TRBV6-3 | CASRKQPTRDSQYSNQPQHF
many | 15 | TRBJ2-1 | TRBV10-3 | CAISTRDRGYNEQFF
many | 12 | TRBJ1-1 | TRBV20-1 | CSGQRGNTEAFF
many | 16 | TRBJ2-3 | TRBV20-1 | CSVLHLLGGSTDTQYF
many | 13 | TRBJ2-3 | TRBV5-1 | CASSFPGVEKQYF
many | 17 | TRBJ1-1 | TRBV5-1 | CASSWGGRGMVNTEAFF
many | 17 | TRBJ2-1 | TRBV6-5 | CASSSPAGADTYNEQFF